This entry concerns a single TCR beta chain. This CDR3 comprises 14 residues. The junction had 3 bases not matched to a gene; V was cut back by 4 bases and J by 3 bases. Germline-derived CDR1 and CDR2 are SGHVS and FQNEAQ. This sample was taken from a study of shared T cell receptors in the human thymus. Assay used: immunoSEQ multiplex PCR; TCRdb lists only in-frame clones, some missing. The sample includes hundreds of thousands of clones, around 87% of them seen just once. These records were also assigned to another study, of human thymus T cells.

The sample taken for sequencing was thymocytes. The chain has TRBV7-8 and TRBJ1-5; 7 nucleotides align to TRBD1. This clonotype originated in a boy in the first two years of life with a congenital heart defect. The CDR3 loop is CASSSRGFNQPQHF. The CDR3 nucleotides read TGTGCCAGCAGCTCCAGGGGGTTCAATCAGCCCCAGCATTTT. Filled out from reference TRBV7-8 and TRBJ1-5, the complete variable domain reads GAGVSQSPRYKVAKRGQDVALRCDPISGHVSLFWYQQALGQGPEFLTYFQNEAQLDKSGLPSDRFFAERPEGSVSTLKIQRTQQEDSAVYLCASSSRGFNQPQHFGDGTRLSIL.